This T cell receptor beta chain appears in the sequencing data of a study of vaccination effects on CD4 cells after COVID-19. Study context: Two recovered convalescent patients were sampled 16 days and one week pre-vaccination. Study-wide findings and caveats: Clones of infection and vaccine origin contracted markedly late after vaccination.

Germline lookup yields CDR1 KGHSH and CDR2 LQKENI. The CDR3 runs to 16 residues. J lost 4 bases, V lost 3 bases, and 5 bases had no gene match. Profiling relied on immunoSEQ multiplex PCR, and the TCRdb table lists in-frame clones only, not all of them. The sample shows 20,000 to 25,000 clones, 70% to 80% of them seen only once. In this sample, this clone turned up once. The antigen is not known. Before sequencing, viral peptide pools were used by the ViraFEST assay to expand antigen-specific CD4+ T cells. Following a 10-day culture, CD4+ T cells were purified. The person's infection with SARS-CoV-2, confirmed by PCR, took place between March and December 2020. Half of the medium was exchanged for IL-2 medium on both days 3 and 7.

The input for sequencing was CD4+ T cells from PBMCs cultured with a peptide pool, taken before COVID-19 vaccination. The receptor comes from a human donor who had a prior SARS-CoV-2 infection. The V and J genes are TRBV18 and TRBJ2-6, with 8 nucleotides matching TRBD1. The CDR3 DNA reads as TGTGCCAGCTCACCGCAGGGGGCGGCAGGGGCCAACGTCCTGACTTTC. Translated: CASSPQGAAGANVLTF.